This T cell receptor (beta chain) originates from a study of CD8+CD57+ T cells in acquired aplastic anemia. There are 15 residues in the CDR3. V trimming: 3 bases; J trimming: 2 bases; junction bases outside the gene matches: 8. From germline, CDR1 is DFQATT and CDR2 SNEGSKA (reference sequence). Template material for TCR beta VDJ and CDR3 profiling consisted of genomic DNA. TCRdb reanalysed the reads using MiXCR and keeps one entry per CDR3 protein. In the table there are under 200,000 distinct CDR3 sequences, 50% to 75% of which are singletons. This clonotype originated in a human donor in good health. The sequencing sample was made of sorted CD4+, CD8+, or CD8+CD57+ T cells (not recorded which) from PBMCs. The J gene is TRBJ2-7, the V gene TRBV20-1; 9 nucleotides match TRBD2. The CDR3 here is CSASPQTSGTYEQYF. Here the CDR3 DNA reads TGCAGTGCTAGCCCCCAGACTAGCGGAACCTACGAGCAGTACTTC.